One and the same sample provided the 31 T cell receptor beta chains below, sequenced in a study of cytomegalovirus exposure and HLA in healthy donors. Method: immunoSEQ multiplex PCR; TCRdb's copy keeps in-frame clones and lacks some. The data show hundreds of thousands of clones, just over 85% seen once. The source material was PBMCs. The receptors here all came from a woman younger than 30 in good health and CMV-seronegative.

Written as DNA, the CDR3 is TGTGCCAGCAGTTTCCCTCGACAGGGAAAATGGGAGACCCAGTACTTC. As protein: CASSFPRQGKWETQYF. This chain joins TRBV28 and TRBJ2-5; 7 nucleotides agree with TRBD1. The CDR3 totals 16 residues. The ends lost 3 bases at V and 5 bases at J; junction bases unmatched: 12. Germline lookup yields CDR1 MDHEN and CDR2 SYDVKM. Supplemented by reference TRBV28 and TRBJ2-5, the full variable domain reads DVKVTQSSRYLVKRTGEKVFLECVQDMDHENMFWYRQDPGLGLRLIYFSYDVKMKEKGDIPEGYSVSREKKERFSLILESASTNQTSMYLCASSFPRQGKWETQYFGPGTRLLVL.

CDR3 sequence reads: CAIRGGLLDEKLFF. CDR3 in DNA: TGTGCCATCAGAGGGGGACTATTGGATGAAAAACTGTTTTTT. V and J are TRBV10-3 and TRBJ1-4, with D maybe TRBD1 (6 bases). Trimming removed 6 bases from V and 6 bases from J, with 14 bases in between. The germline gives CDR1 ENHRY, CDR2 SYGVKD. This CDR3 region has 14 residues.

The genes are TRBV11-2 and TRBJ1-1; D uncertain. CDR1 and CDR2 (germline): SGHAT, FQNNGV. Trimming removed 1 base from V and 0 bases from J, with 18 bases in between. The CDR3 is 18 amino acids. CDR3: CASSLASAEVLVNTEAFF. CDR3 DNA: TGTGCCAGCAGCTTAGCGTCCGCTGAGGTCCTGGTGAACACTGAAGCTTTCTTT.

J is TRBJ2-7 and V is TRBV27; 9 bases are a match to TRBD1. V dropped 2 bases and J dropped 5; count of bases not matched to a gene: 7. This CDR3 has 15 amino acids. Germline-derived CDR1 and CDR2 are MNHEY and SMNVEV (reference sequence). The CDR3 reads CASSLQGQGGDEQYF. Here the CDR3 DNA reads TGTGCCAGCAGTTTACAGGGACAGGGAGGAGACGAGCAGTACTTC.

V gene TRBV27 combines with J gene TRBJ1-1; tentatively, D is TRBD1 (6 bases). The V gene's germline CDR1 is MNHEY and CDR2 SMNVEV (reference sequence). V lost 5 bases and J lost 0, with 10 bases in between. This CDR3 region has 14 residues. The CDR3 is CASSPQGLNTEAFF. The DNA for the CDR3 is TGTGCCAGCAGTCCACAGGGATTGAACACTGAAGCTTTCTTT.

This chain's CDR3 is CASSRITGELFF. The CDR3 DNA sequence: TGTGCCAGCTCTAGGATCACCGGGGAGCTGTTTTTT. The V call is TRBV25-1, the J call TRBJ2-2; D is unresolved. Trimming stripped 8 bases from V and 4 bases from J, with 8 bases between. Germline CDR1 is MGHDK and CDR2 is SYGVNS. The CDR3 runs 12 residues.

The chain uses TRBV6-5 and TRBJ1-2, with 11 bases fitting TRBD1. Germline trimming cut 8 bases from V and 3 bases from J; bases unmatched to any gene: 8. CDR3 length equals 15 residues. The germline V gene has CDR1 MNHEY and CDR2 SVGAGI. The CDR3 protein is CASSKRDRGDYGYTF. CDR3 coding DNA: TGTGCCAGCTCTAAGCGGGACAGGGGGGACTATGGCTACACCTTC.

The CDR3 DNA reads as TGCAGCGTTGAGGACCGACTAGCGGGAGGTTATTACGAGCAGTACTTC. Protein sequence: CSVEDRLAGGYYEQYF. The chain has TRBV29-1 and TRBJ2-7, with TRBD2 matching over 13 bases. The CDR3 extends over 16 amino acids. Per the germline V gene, CDR1 is SQVTM and CDR2 is ANQGSEA. V shed 3 bases and J 4 bases; nucleotides not matched to a gene: 9.

The V call is TRBV5-1, the J call TRBJ2-7; tentative D call: TRBD2 (7 bases). Germline V gene data show CDR1 as SGHRS and CDR2 as YFSETQ. V was cut by 1 base and J by 6 bases, with 17 bases left in between. CDR3 length: 15 amino acids. CDR3 nucleotides: TGCGCCAGCAGCTTGTCGGGGGGCCTGGGCTCCGAGCAGTACTTC. This sequence encodes CASSLSGGLGSEQYF.

This chain links TRBV4-1 with TRBJ1-6; D uncertain. Trimming removed 3 bases from V and 6 bases from J, with 6 bases in between. CDR3 length equals 13 residues. Germline V gives CDR1 MGHRA, CDR2 YSYEKL. CDR3 protein: CASSQPGNSPLHF. The CDR3, as DNA: TGCGCCAGCAGCCAGCCCGGTAATTCACCCCTCCACTTT.

This chain joins TRBV4-1 and TRBJ1-6; D gene uncertain. The CDR3 is 18 amino acids. Germline-derived CDR1 and CDR2 are MGHRA and YSYEKL. V shed 0 bases and J shed 4 bases, with 16 bases lying between them. In nucleotides, the CDR3 is TGCGCCAGCAGCCAAGAAACAGAGACGTACCTTTATAATTCACCCCTCCACTTT. Translated, it gives CASSQETETYLYNSPLHF.

This chain uses TRBV25-1 with TRBJ2-3; D possibly corresponds to TRBD2 (6 bases). The CDR3 loop spans 17 amino acids. Per germline, CDR1 MGHDK and CDR2 SYGVNS. V was pared by 2 bases and J by 3 bases, with 18 bases between. The DNA for the CDR3 is TGTGCCAGCAGTGAAGCGGGGCGGGGTACTCTAACAGATACGCAGTATTTT. Its protein product is CASSEAGRGTLTDTQYF.

The chain has TRBV28 and TRBJ1-2; D remains unclear. The germline V and J ends were trimmed by 5 bases and 3 bases, with 16 bases remaining between them. The CDR3 totals 15 residues. The V gene's germline CDR1 is MDHEN and CDR2 SYDVKM. The DNA for the CDR3 is TGTGCCAGCAGTCCCGTCGGGAGAGGCGACTATGGCTACACCTTC. Its protein product is CASSPVGRGDYGYTF.

The chain employs TRBV12-2 and TRBJ2-7; the tabulated D call, TRBD2, remains unverified against the DNA. TRBV12-2 is shown as a pseudogene. The CDR3 has 15 residues. CDR3 DNA sequence: TGTGCAAGTCGCTTAGTTCTCGGTGCGGCGTACGAGCAGTACTTC. Residues: CASRLVLGAAYEQYF.

This rearrangement joins TRBV2 to TRBJ1-2; TRBD1 is a possible D gene (6 bases). Germline loops: CDR1 SNHLY, CDR2 FYNNEI. V shed 2 bases and J shed 3 bases, with 16 bases lying between them. The CDR3 extends over 16 amino acids. The CDR3 DNA sequence: TGTGCCAGCAGTGAACCCCCAGAGAGGGGGTACTATGGCTACACCTTC. Protein product: CASSEPPERGYYGYTF.

V usage is TRBV4-2 and J usage is TRBJ1-5; D call uncertain. The V end lost 4 bases, the J end lost 6 bases, and 10 bases lay between the germline ends. CDR1 and CDR2 (germline): LGHNA, YNFKEQ. The CDR3 loop spans 13 amino acids. Written as DNA, the CDR3 is TGTGCCAGCAGCCGGGAGCAGAGTCAGCCCCAGCATTTT. It specifies CASSREQSQPQHF.

V gene TRBV21-1 combines with J gene TRBJ1-1; TRBD1, the D gene given by the table, was not confirmed from the DNA. TRBV21-1 is classified as a pseudogene. CDR3 length: 16 residues. The CDR3 is CASSNRDRGRGTEAFF. CDR3 in DNA: TGTGCCAGCAGCAACCGGGACAGGGGGCGCGGTACTGAAGCTTTCTTT.

This clone was observed a single time. V gene TRBV2 combines with J gene TRBJ1-1, with TRBD1 matching 7 bases. V shed 7 bases, J shed 11 bases, and the junction held 10 bases outside the gene matches. This CDR3 is built from 12 residues. Germline lookup yields CDR1 SNHLY and CDR2 FYNNEI. CDR3 DNA: TGTGCCAGCAAAAACAGGGGTCGTGGCGCTTTCTTT. Its protein is CASKNRGRGAFF.

The rearrangement uses TRBV28 and TRBJ1-1; no reliable D call. V was shortened by 4 bases and J by 5 bases, with 20 bases between the two germline ends. Germline-derived CDR1 and CDR2 are MDHEN and SYDVKM. The CDR3 is made up of 16 amino acids. This CDR3 is CASSSFTGNSRTEAFF. The DNA of the CDR3 is TGTGCCAGCAGTTCCTTTACCGGTAACAGCCGAACTGAAGCTTTCTTT.

CDR3 residues: CASSENRGDQPQHF. CDR3 sequence (DNA): TGCGCCAGCAGTGAGAACAGGGGCGATCAGCCCCAGCATTTT. The rearrangement uses TRBV10-2 and TRBJ1-5, with 7 bases matching TRBD1. This CDR3 has 14 amino acids. The V gene end was trimmed by 2 bases and the J gene end by 5 bases; junction bases not matched to a gene: 3. CDR1 and CDR2 from the germline V gene are WSHSY and SAAADI.

V is TRBV5-8 and J is TRBJ2-5, with TRBD1 matching 12 bases. This CDR3 region has 15 residues. In germline, CDR1 is SGHTS, CDR2 YDEGEE. Trimming cost V 4 bases and J 4 bases; bases outside gene matches: 5. Here the CDR3 reads CASSKGQGAGETQYF. The CDR3 DNA reads TGTGCCAGCAGCAAGGGACAGGGGGCAGGAGAGACCCAGTACTTC.

The CDR3 region has the DNA TGTGCCATCAGTGAGGGCCCAGGTTCCATGAACACTGAAGCTTTCTTT. It translates to CAISEGPGSMNTEAFF. V and J are TRBV10-3 and TRBJ1-1; no definite D call. V gave up 2 bases and J gave up 0 bases, with 13 bases separating them. The CDR3 is made up of 16 amino acids. Germline lookup yields CDR1 ENHRY and CDR2 SYGVKD.

This rearrangement joins TRBV10-3 to TRBJ1-2; 9 nucleotides match TRBD1. Germline loops: CDR1 ENHRY, CDR2 SYGVKD. The junction had 10 bases not matched to a gene; V was cut back by 6 bases and J by 8 bases. CDR3 size: 14 residues. The CDR3 spells CAIRAGTGLRGYTF. In nucleotides, the CDR3 is TGTGCCATCAGGGCCGGGACAGGGTTAAGGGGCTACACCTTC.

CDR3 in DNA: TGTGCCAGCAGCGGGCCGAAGAGCGGGGTTAGCTCCTACGAGCAGTACTTC. Translation gives CASSGPKSGVSSYEQYF. V usage is TRBV13 and J usage is TRBJ2-7; TRBD2 aligns across 7 bases. The CDR3 is made up of 17 amino acids. Germline loops: CDR1 PRHDT, CDR2 FYEKMQ (reference sequence). J gave up 0 bases and V 5 bases, and 13 bases lay outside the gene matches.

The rearrangement uses TRBV9 and TRBJ2-3; possibly TRBD2 for D (7 bases). The CDR3 runs to 15 residues. V was shortened by 4 bases and J by 4 bases, with 16 bases between the two germline ends. Germline lookup yields CDR1 SGDLS and CDR2 YYNGEE. The chain's CDR3 is CASSPGGRGADTQYF. In DNA form, the CDR3 reads TGTGCCAGCAGCCCTGGGGGGAGGGGGGCAGATACGCAGTATTTT. The full variable domain, its missing parts supplied by reference TRBV9 and TRBJ2-3, is DSGVTQTPKHLITATGQRVTLRCSPRSGDLSVYWYQQSLDQGLQFLIQYYNGEERAKGNILERFSAQQFPDLHSELNLSSLELGDSALYFCASSPGGRGADTQYFGPGTRLTVL.

This clone was seen just once. The rearrangement uses TRBV9 and TRBJ2-7; 10 positions agree with TRBD1. The CDR3 is 14 amino acids. Germline trimming cut 0 bases from V and 5 bases from J; bases unmatched to any gene: 2. Germline-derived CDR1 and CDR2 are SGDLS and YYNGEE. CDR3 in DNA: TGTGCCAGCAGCGTAGGACAGGGGGCGGACGAGCAGTACTTC. Encoded protein: CASSVGQGADEQYF.

The V and J genes are TRBV5-1 and TRBJ1-1; TRBD1 matches at 10 bases. This CDR3 comprises 18 residues. Germline V lookup: CDR1 SGHRS, CDR2 YFSETQ. Unmatched junction bases numbered 19, after V lost 7 bases and J lost 4 bases. The DNA of the CDR3 is TGCGCCAGCCGTGAGCCCCCGGGACAGGGGCGAAGCGGCACTGAAGCTTTCTTT. Its translation is CASREPPGQGRSGTEAFF.

The chain carries TRBV5-1 and TRBJ1-2; TRBD1 is a possible D gene (5 bases). CDR3 length: 16 residues. Trimming took 0 bases from V and 8 from J, leaving 20 bases between them. Germline loops: CDR1 SGHRS, CDR2 YFSETQ. The CDR3 bases are TGCGCCAGCAGCTTGGCCAGCGGGCAGGGCCTGGGGGGCTACACCTTC. Its translation is CASSLASGQGLGGYTF.

The chain couples TRBV4-2 to TRBJ2-1, with 8 nucleotides matching TRBD2. Trimming removed 0 bases from V and 2 bases from J; junction bases left unmatched: 3. The CDR3 totals 16 residues. CDR1 and CDR2 (germline): LGHNA, YNFKEQ. The CDR3 DNA reads as TGTGCCAGCAGCCAAGATAGCGGGACGACCTACAATGAGCAGTTCTTC. This sequence encodes CASSQDSGTTYNEQFF.

The chain combines TRBV28 with TRBJ1-5; a weak D match, TRBD1 (6 bases). The CDR3 totals 14 residues. The germline V gene encodes CDR1 MDHEN and CDR2 SYDVKM. V was shortened by 5 bases and J by 2 bases, with 10 bases between the two germline ends. The CDR3 DNA reads as TGTGCCAGCAGTCCGACAGGACGCAATCAGCCCCAGCATTTT. Protein sequence: CASSPTGRNQPQHF.

A few counts support this clone. The rearrangement uses TRBV6-1 and TRBJ1-2; the match to TRBD1 covers 9 bases. Germline lookup yields CDR1 MNHNS and CDR2 SASEGT. CDR3 length: 15 residues. With 5 bases clipped from V and 3 bases from J, the junction kept 7 bases outside the gene matches. CDR3 sequence: CASSKTGQGHYGYTF. The CDR3 nucleotides read TGTGCCAGCAGTAAAACGGGACAGGGCCACTATGGCTACACCTTC.